The following is a T cell receptor (beta chain) sequence with its context. The source of the sample is a study of T cell responses to AZD1222 COVID-19 vaccine. The repertoire was sequenced with immunoSEQ multiplex PCR; TCRdb's copy has only in-frame clones and lacks some. Of around 160,000 clones listed, about 92% are singletons. The CDR3 is 15 amino acids. Germline V gene lookup returns CDR1 LNHDA and CDR2 SQIVND (reference sequence). V was clipped by 5 bases and J by 7 bases; unmatched bases: 9. The receptor was isolated from an adult who received the AZD1222 COVID-19 vaccine. The chain has TRBV19 and TRBJ1-4, with TRBD1 matching over 8 bases. The sample in question was peripheral blood, obtained 28 days after the second AZD1222 dose. In DNA form, the CDR3 reads TGTGCCAGTAGTCCCCCAGGGGGCGCAGGTGAAAAACTGTTTTTT. Translation gives CASSPPGGAGEKLFF.